The sequence of this T cell receptor (beta chain) was determined in a study of T cell clones after liver transplantation. Study overall: TCRbeta sequencing after a pre-transplant mixed lymphocyte reaction identified graft-donor-reactive clones, later tracked in post-transplant blood. Third-party-reactive TCRbeta sequences from pre-transplant mixed lymphocyte reactions served as antigen-independent comparators.

Thawed unstimulated PBMCs were FACS-sorted by CD3, CD4 and CD8 into two populations. V dropped 4 bases and J dropped 2 bases, with 13 bases sitting between them. This CDR3 region has 15 residues. CDR1 is SGDLS and CDR2 is YYNGEE in the germline V gene. The protocol was immunoSEQ multiplex PCR, while the TCRdb copy is restricted to in-frame clones and leaves out a portion. The profile shows about 75,000 clones, roughly 80% of them singletons. The chain employs TRBV9 and TRBJ2-1, with D perhaps matching TRBD1 (8 bases). The sequences come from CD4+ T cells from blood, collected 48 to 50 months after liver transplant. This clonotype was sampled from a human patient who received a liver transplant. Some T cells may originate from the graft donor. CDR3 protein: CASSQGAGAYNEQFF. Written as DNA, the CDR3 is TGTGCCAGCAGCCAGGGGGCGGGGGCCTACAATGAGCAGTTCTTC.